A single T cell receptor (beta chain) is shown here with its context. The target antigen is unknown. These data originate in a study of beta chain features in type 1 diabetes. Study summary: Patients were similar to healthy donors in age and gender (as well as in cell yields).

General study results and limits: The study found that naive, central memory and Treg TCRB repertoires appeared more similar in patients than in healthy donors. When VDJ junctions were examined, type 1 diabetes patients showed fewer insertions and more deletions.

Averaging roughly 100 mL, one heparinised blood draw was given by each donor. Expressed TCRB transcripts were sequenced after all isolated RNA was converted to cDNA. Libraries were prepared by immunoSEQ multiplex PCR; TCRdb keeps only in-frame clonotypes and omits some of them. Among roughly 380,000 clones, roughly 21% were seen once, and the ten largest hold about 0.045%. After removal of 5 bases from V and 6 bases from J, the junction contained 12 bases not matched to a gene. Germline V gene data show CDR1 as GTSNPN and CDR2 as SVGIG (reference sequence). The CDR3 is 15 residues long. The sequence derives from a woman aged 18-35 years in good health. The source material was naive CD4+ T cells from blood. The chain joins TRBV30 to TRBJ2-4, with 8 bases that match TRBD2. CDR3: CAWAYAGGIINIQYF. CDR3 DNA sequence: TGTGCCTGGGCGTACGCGGGGGGCATTATAAACATTCAGTACTTC. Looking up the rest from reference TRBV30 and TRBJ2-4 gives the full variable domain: SQTIHQWPATLVQPVGSPLSLECTVEGTSNPNLYWYRQAAGRGLQLLFYSVGIGQISSEVPQNLSASRPQDRQFILSSKKLLLSDSGFYLCAWAYAGGIINIQYFGAGTRLSVL.